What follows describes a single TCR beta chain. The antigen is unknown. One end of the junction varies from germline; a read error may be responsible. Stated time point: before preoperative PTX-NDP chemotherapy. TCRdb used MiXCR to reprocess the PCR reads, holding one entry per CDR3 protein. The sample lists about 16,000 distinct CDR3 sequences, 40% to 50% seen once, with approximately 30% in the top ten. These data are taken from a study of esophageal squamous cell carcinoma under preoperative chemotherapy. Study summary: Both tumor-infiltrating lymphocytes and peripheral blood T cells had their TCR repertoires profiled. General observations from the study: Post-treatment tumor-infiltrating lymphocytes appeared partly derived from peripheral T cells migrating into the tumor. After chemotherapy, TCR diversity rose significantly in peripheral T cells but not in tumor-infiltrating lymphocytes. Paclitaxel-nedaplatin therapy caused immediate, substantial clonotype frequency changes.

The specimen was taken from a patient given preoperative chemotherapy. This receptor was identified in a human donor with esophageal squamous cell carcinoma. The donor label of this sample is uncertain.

The CDR3 loop is CASSGLAGRSNVLSF. In DNA form, the CDR3 reads TGTGCCAGCAGTGGTTTAGCGGGGCGGTCCAACGTCCTGTCTTTC. The gene calls are TRBV6-1 and TRBJ2-6; TRBD2 aligns across 8 bases. The CDR3 covers 15 residues. The germline V gene has CDR1 MNHNS and CDR2 SASEGT.